The rows below give T cell receptor beta chains drawn from one sample of a study of identical twins. MiXCR, applied by TCRdb to the 5' RACE reads, yields one record per CDR3 protein. The data hold nearly 900,000 distinct CDR3 sequences, with about 12% observed a single time. In addition, the sample was reused for a study of yellow fever vaccine responses in identical twins.

Input material: PBMCs. These TCRs come from a young woman in good health. Both conserved end residues are part of each CDR3. Each record gives: clone size, V gene, D gene, J gene, CDR3 protein, CDR3 DNA. A D gene is named only where the DNA matches it firmly. Clone size is given for some rows only: seen once, a few or many times, or a class if the clone is expanded.

-,TRBV7-8,TRBD2,TRBJ2-5,CASRHTGGIFQETQYF,TGTGCCAGCAGGCACACGGGGGGAATATTTCAAGAGACCCAGTACTTC
-,TRBV27,-,TRBJ1-1,CASTSRWGARVFGTEAFF,TGTGCCAGCACCTCTAGGTGGGGGGCGCGGGTTTTCGGCACTGAAGCTTTCTTT
few,TRBV5-8,-,TRBJ1-2,CASAAQFNYGYTF,TGTGCCAGCGCAGCCCAGTTTAACTATGGCTACACCTTC
few,TRBV12-5,-,TRBJ2-2,CASGSGREYTGELFF,TGTGCTAGTGGCTCGGGAAGGGAGTACACCGGGGAGCTGTTTTTT
many,TRBV10-3,-,TRBJ2-5,CAISESDRSTSRTSYF,TGTGCCATCAGTGAGTCTGACAGGTCGACTTCACGGACTTCGTACTTC
-,TRBV10-3,TRBD1,TRBJ1-3,CAISGQDGNTIYF,TGTGCCATCAGCGGACAGGACGGAAACACCATATATTTT
-,TRBV18,-,TRBJ2-1,CASSLPTGGLYNEQFF,TGTGCCAGCTCACTACCGACTGGCGGGCTTTACAATGAGCAGTTCTTC
-,TRBV6-2/TRBV6-3,TRBD1,TRBJ2-5,CASSPRQGPGETQYF,TGTGCCAGCAGTCCGCGACAGGGGCCGGGGGAGACCCAGTACTTC
many,TRBV12-3/TRBV12-4,-,TRBJ2-1,CASSLQGLSYNEQFF,TGTGCCAGCAGTTTGCAGGGGCTATCTTACAATGAGCAGTTCTTC
-,TRBV20-1,TRBD2,TRBJ2-7,CCARDWLAGGHSYEQYF,TGCTGTGCTAGAGATTGGCTAGCGGGGGGACACTCCTACGAGCAGTACTTC
-,TRBV28,TRBD2,TRBJ2-6,CASTPTTSPGGANVLTF,TGTGCCAGCACACCGACGACTAGCCCGGGGGGGGCCAACGTCCTGACTTTC
few,TRBV29-1,TRBD2,TRBJ2-2,CSVDKAGVGGELFF,TGCAGCGTTGATAAAGCGGGAGTAGGCGGGGAGCTGTTTTTT
-,TRBV5-4,TRBD1,TRBJ1-2,CASSGGQRLGYTF,TGTGCCAGCAGCGGGGGACAGAGGTTGGGCTACACCTTC
few,TRBV29-1,-,TRBJ2-5,CSVEDRGQQETQYF,TGCAGCGTTGAAGATCGGGGGCAGCAAGAGACCCAGTACTTC
-,TRBV5-1,-,TRBJ2-5,CASSPQGPETQYF,TGCGCCAGCAGTCCACAGGGCCCAGAGACCCAGTACTTC
-,TRBV14,-,TRBJ2-3,CASSQVQDTDTQYF,TGTGCCAGCAGCCAAGTTCAGGACACAGATACGCAGTATTTT
once,TRBV4-1,-,TRBJ2-1,CASSQVLGLDEQFF,TGCGCCAGCAGCCAAGTTCTGGGGCTGGATGAGCAGTTCTTC
-,TRBV13,TRBD1,TRBJ2-4,CASSVGPGTENIQYF,TGTGCCAGCAGCGTGGGACCCGGGACAGAAAACATTCAGTACTTC
-,TRBV14,TRBD1,TRBJ1-2,CASSTSGTVYGYTF,TGTGCCAGCAGCACATCCGGGACAGTGTATGGCTACACCTTC
-,TRBV21-1,-,TRBJ1-2,CARPRGADKGYTF,TGTGCCAGACCAAGGGGGGCGGATAAGGGCTACACCTTC
few,TRBV5-1,-,TRBJ1-1,CASSGDIYNTEAFF,TGCGCCAGCAGTGGGGACATATATAACACTGAAGCTTTCTTT
-,TRBV10-3,-,TRBJ2-3,CAIRHGSSIDTQYF,TGTGCCATCAGACACGGGAGTTCGATAGATACGCAGTATTTT
many,TRBV24-1,TRBD1,TRBJ2-2,CATGDRYTGELFF,TGTGCCACCGGGGACAGATACACCGGGGAGCTGTTTTTT
few,TRBV11-3,-,TRBJ2-1,CASSLGTDPTYNELFF,TGTGCCAGCAGCTTAGGGACAGACCCTACCTACAATGAGCTGTTCTTC
few,TRBV3-1,-,TRBJ2-3,CASSAPPGTDTQYF,TGTGCCAGCAGCGCCCCTCCAGGGACAGATACGCAGTATTTT
few,TRBV6-5,TRBD2,TRBJ2-7,CASSYDAGVAYEQYF,TGTGCCAGCAGTTATGACGCGGGAGTGGCCTACGAGCAGTACTTC
few,TRBV5-1,-,TRBJ1-1,CASSWTRKNTEAFF,TGCGCCAGCAGCTGGACACGAAAGAACACTGAAGCTTTCTTT
many,TRBV7-9,-,TRBJ1-4,CASSFRGIREKLFF,TGTGCCAGCAGCTTTCGGGGTATAAGGGAAAAACTGTTTTTT
-,TRBV7-8,-,TRBJ2-3,CASSLRRAGTTDTQYF,TGTGCCAGCAGCTTACGTCGGGCAGGGACCACAGATACGCAGTATTTT
many,TRBV12-3/TRBV12-4,TRBD2,TRBJ2-5,CASRPGTSGVETQYF,TGTGCCAGCAGACCCGGGACTAGCGGGGTCGAGACCCAGTACTTC
few,TRBV6-1,-,TRBJ1-2,CASSEVGGQGHGYTF,TGTGCCAGCAGTGAAGTGGGTGGGCAGGGTCATGGCTACACCTTC
few,TRBV7-9,-,TRBJ2-7,CASSPPRDTLDF,TGTGCCAGCAGCCCTCCCCGGGACACCCTAGACTTC
many,TRBV5-1,-,TRBJ1-1,CASSLRGDITEAFF,TGCGCCAGCAGCTTGAGAGGGGACATCACTGAAGCTTTCTTT
-,TRBV13,-,TRBJ2-7,CASSTSLDSRSYEQYF,TGTGCCAGCAGCACCTCCCTCGATAGCAGATCCTACGAGCAGTACTTC
-,TRBV4-1,-,TRBJ1-2,CASSPRSRNYGYTF,TGCGCCAGCAGCCCCAGAAGCAGGAACTATGGCTACACCTTC
few,TRBV7-7,-,TRBJ2-7,CASSPHDRSYEQYF,TGTGCCAGCAGCCCCCACGACAGATCTTACGAGCAGTACTTC
-,TRBV11-2,TRBD2,TRBJ2-3,CASSLDGLDSTDTQYF,TGTGCCAGCAGCTTAGACGGACTAGATTCCACAGATACGCAGTATTTT
many,TRBV12-3/TRBV12-4,TRBD1,TRBJ1-4,CASSPGQSLFF,TGTGCCAGCAGTCCGGGACAGTCCCTGTTTTTT
-,TRBV11-3,TRBD1,TRBJ2-7,CASSLRTGASVGYEQYF,TGTGCCAGCAGCTTAAGGACAGGGGCGTCGGTTGGCTACGAGCAGTACTTC
few,TRBV20-1,-,TRBJ2-1,CSANGGDSLNTFSYNEQFF,TGCAGTGCTAATGGGGGGGACAGCCTCAATACTTTCTCCTACAATGAGCAGTTCTTC
-,TRBV12-3/TRBV12-4,TRBD2,TRBJ2-2,CASSKRLAAYSNTGELFF,TGTGCCAGCAGTAAGCGACTAGCGGCGTATTCGAACACCGGGGAGCTGTTTTTT
few,TRBV4-1,TRBD1,TRBJ1-1,CASSQARTGENTEAFF,TGCGCCAGCAGCCAAGCGCGAACAGGGGAGAACACTGAAGCTTTCTTT
few,TRBV15,-,TRBJ2-2,CATSGNTGELFF,TGTGCCACGTCGGGGAACACCGGGGAGCTGTTTTTT
-,TRBV2,TRBD2,TRBJ2-1,CAAATSGRGNEQFF,TGTGCCGCCGCGACTAGCGGGAGAGGCAATGAGCAGTTCTTC
-,TRBV20-1,TRBD1,TRBJ1-5,CSASGGQGDQPQHF,TGCAGTGCTAGTGGGGGACAGGGAGATCAGCCCCAGCATTTT
few,TRBV6-1,-,TRBJ2-1,CASRLGQISYNEQFF,TGTGCCAGCAGACTTGGACAGATCTCCTACAATGAGCAGTTCTTC
many,TRBV7-2,-,TRBJ2-1,CASSLMTGTYNEQFF,TGTGCCAGCAGCTTAATGACGGGGACGTACAATGAGCAGTTCTTC
-,TRBV5-1,-,TRBJ1-5,CASSDLEKQYSNQPQHF,TGCGCCAGCAGCGATCTGGAAAAACAGTATAGCAATCAGCCCCAGCATTTT
many,TRBV2,-,TRBJ2-1,CASSSENRWFF,TGTGCCAGCAGTTCAGAGAACCGTTGGTTCTTC
many,TRBV6-1,TRBD2,TRBJ2-3,CASRGGGGTDTQYF,TGTGCCAGCAGAGGCGGGGGGGGCACAGATACGCAGTATTTT
-,TRBV18,-,TRBJ1-2,CASSPQTPDYGYTF,TGTGCCAGCTCACCTCAGACGCCGGACTATGGCTACACCTTC
-,TRBV20-1,-,TRBJ2-3,CSARGQPDTQYF,TGCAGTGCTAGGGGGCAACCAGATACGCAGTATTTT
-,TRBV6-1,TRBD1,TRBJ2-1,CAIPDRGGCNEQFF,TGTGCCATTCCTGACAGGGGTGGCTGCAATGAGCAGTTCTTC
few,TRBV2,TRBD1,TRBJ1-4,CASTEQGASGEKLFF,TGTGCCAGCACAGAACAGGGGGCTTCAGGTGAAAAACTGTTTTTT
many,TRBV9,-,TRBJ2-3,CASSPTPGGDTQYF,TGTGCCAGCAGCCCAACCCCCGGGGGAGATACGCAGTATTTT
-,TRBV5-6,TRBD1,TRBJ2-5,CASSWPTGVETQYF,TGTGCCAGCAGCTGGCCGACAGGGGTGGAGACCCAGTACTTC
-,TRBV5-4,-,TRBJ1-4,CASSPDRRFGEKLFF,TGTGCCAGCAGCCCCGACCGCCGTTTCGGGGAAAAACTGTTTTTT
-,TRBV20-1,-,TRBJ2-3,CSARDEGLTDTQYF,TGCAGTGCTAGAGATGAAGGGCTAACAGATACGCAGTATTTT
few,TRBV6-1,TRBD1,TRBJ1-1,CASGFPGGTEAFF,TGTGCCAGCGGGTTCCCAGGGGGCACTGAAGCTTTCTTT
-,TRBV18,TRBD1,TRBJ2-1,CASSPRGTGTYNEQFF,TGTGCCAGCTCACCACGGGGGACAGGGACCTACAATGAGCAGTTCTTC